Listed below are T cell receptor beta chains from one sample, sequenced in a study of B cell selection in AIRE deficiency. Profiling relied on immunoSEQ multiplex PCR, and the TCRdb table lists in-frame clones only, not all of them. The sample shows roughly 25,000 clones, 95% of them seen only once. Material: CD4+CD127+ conventional T cells sorted from PBMCs. The source is a human donor in good health. Each CDR3 is given with its conserved first and last residue. Each record gives: D gene, V gene, clone size, J gene, CDR3 DNA, CDR3 protein. The D gene is left open where the match is weak. Clone size is given for some rows only: seen once, a few or many times, or a class if the clone is expanded.

>.|TRBV6-1|.|TRBJ1-5
TGTGCCAGCAGTGAACCAGGGAAACCCCAGCATTTT
CASSEPGKPQHF
>TRBD1|TRBV6-5|.|TRBJ1-4
TGTGCCAGCAGTTACGCGACAGGGGAAGGTGAAAAACTGTTTTTT
CASSYATGEGEKLFF
>.|TRBV6-5|.|TRBJ1-4
TGTGCCAGCAGTTCGGGACCTAATGAAAAACTGTTTTTT
CASSSGPNEKLFF
>.|TRBV27|.|TRBJ2-7
TGTGCCAGCAGCTCACCTGGTCGTGAAGGGTCCTACGAGCAGTACTTC
CASSSPGREGSYEQYF
>TRBD2|TRBV5-4|.|TRBJ2-3
TGTGCCAGCAGCTTAAAGGGAACTAGCGGTAGCACAGATACGCAGTATTTT
CASSLKGTSGSTDTQYF
>TRBD1|TRBV6-1|.|TRBJ2-7
TGTGCCAGCAGTGTTAGGGACAGGGCTGAATACGAGCAGTACTTC
CASSVRDRAEYEQYF
>.|TRBV21-1|.|TRBJ1-2
TGTGCCAGCAGCAAAGCGCAATCCCGGGATCGGGGGGGGCAGGATGGCTACACCTTC
CASSKAQSRDRGGQDGYTF
>TRBD1|TRBV10-1|.|TRBJ2-4
TGCGCCAGCAGCCAGACAGGGGGTAACATTCAGTACTTC
CASSQTGGNIQYF
>.|TRBV5-1|few|TRBJ2-2
TGCGCCAGCAGCTCCCATGGGGGGGGCGTGGTTACCGGGGAGCTGTTTTTT
CASSSHGGGVVTGELFF
>TRBD1|TRBV30|.|TRBJ2-7
TGTGCCTGGAGGGGACAGGGGGCGACCTACGAGCAGTACTTC
CAWRGQGATYEQYF
>.|TRBV5-1|.|TRBJ2-2
TGCGCCAGCAGCGGGTTACCCGGGGAGCTGTTTTTT
CASSGLPGELFF
>TRBD2|TRBV19|.|TRBJ2-1
TGTGCCAGTAGTACCGGCCACAGCGGGGGGGCGGATGAGCAGTTCTTC
CASSTGHSGGADEQFF
>TRBD2|TRBV7-3|.|TRBJ2-1
TGTGCCAGCAGCTTAAGTAGAACTAGCGGGAGTTGGAATGAGCAGTTCTTC
CASSLSRTSGSWNEQFF
>TRBD2|TRBV27|.|TRBJ2-3
TGTGCCAGCAGTCCCGGGACTAGCGGGGGCACAGATACGCAGTATTTT
CASSPGTSGGTDTQYF
>TRBD1|TRBV2|.|TRBJ2-6
TGTGCCAGCAGCCCCGGGACAGGGTCCTCTGGGGCCAACGTCCTGACTTTC
CASSPGTGSSGANVLTF
>.|TRBV28|.|TRBJ1-4
TGTGCCAGCAGTTTACAGCGCCCTGTCCCTGAAAAACTGTTTTTT
CASSLQRPVPEKLFF
>TRBD1|TRBV7-2|once|TRBJ1-5
TGTGCCAGCAGCTTATTTAGGACAGGGGGCAAAGAGCCCCAGCATTTT
CASSLFRTGGKEPQHF
>.|TRBV6-1|.|TRBJ1-2
TGTGCCAGCAGTGAACCGGGACACAGCTATGGCTACACCTTC
CASSEPGHSYGYTF